This T cell receptor beta chain was documented in a study of cytomegalovirus exposure and HLA in healthy donors. Study-wide findings and caveats: It was 164 TCR beta chains that were listed as cytomegalovirus-associated. As a later analysis showed, several of the most significant clusters appeared to be linked to common viral pathogens. Reports credit the classifier with highly specific, highly sensitive diagnosis of cytomegalovirus status. In a later analysis, the majority of CMV-associated beta chains seemingly showed HLA restriction.

It was with 60 Vbeta and 13 Jbeta primers that the PCR ran. The repertoire was sequenced with immunoSEQ multiplex PCR; TCRdb's copy has only in-frame clones and lacks some. The sample carries over 200,000 clones, just under 85% recorded once. Comments on this clone: What it recognizes is unknown.

The V gene's germline CDR1 is SGDLS and CDR2 YYNGEE. The CDR3 is 15 amino acids. The ends were cut back, 4 bases at V and 1 base at J, with 14 bases in the middle. The sequenced sample consisted of PBMCs. This receptor was taken from a woman in her thirties or forties in good health and CMV-seronegative. The J gene is TRBJ2-5, the V gene TRBV9; tentatively, D is TRBD1 (6 bases). CDR3 sequence reads: CASSTNREIQETQYF. The CDR3 nucleotides read TGTGCCAGCAGCACCAACAGGGAGATCCAAGAGACCCAGTACTTC.